The 27 T cell receptor beta chains presented below share a single source sample, sequenced in a study of Ad26.COV2.S vaccination and SARS-CoV-2 variants. The data were produced by immunoSEQ multiplex PCR, yet TCRdb's version contains in-frame clones alone and is incomplete. The sample yields over 400,000 clones, 92% seen once. Treatment of the sample: around 19 received Ad26.COV2.S at low or high dose, single or two shots; 5 received placebo; per-sample allocation not given. Following the first vaccine or placebo injection, samples were taken on day 63. This material consisted of peripheral blood, taken in a trial of Ad26.COV2.S vaccine versus placebo. These receptors originate from a person aged 18-60 years who received the Ad26.COV2.S COVID-19 vaccine or a placebo.

J is TRBJ1-2 and V is TRBV24-1, with 7 bases identical to TRBD1. The V segment lost 7 bases and the J segment 2 bases; nucleotides outside the gene matches: 3. CDR3 length: 13 amino acids. Germline V gene lookup returns CDR1 KGHDR and CDR2 SFDVKD. CDR3: CATRPGGNYGYTF. CDR3 nucleotides: TGTGCCACCAGGCCAGGGGGGAACTATGGCTACACCTTC.

The chain carries TRBV25-1 and TRBJ2-7, with 10 bases matching TRBD1. Germline assignment: CDR1 MGHDK and CDR2 SYGVNS. V lost 2 bases and J lost 1; bases outside the gene matches: 2. The CDR3 extends over 15 amino acids. The CDR3 reads CASSEGTGVSYEQYF. The CDR3 coding sequence is TGTGCCAGCAGTGAAGGGACAGGGGTATCCTACGAGCAGTACTTC.

The J gene is TRBJ2-1, the V gene TRBV4-3; no definite D call. This CDR3 region has 14 residues. The germline gives CDR1 LGHNA, CDR2 YSLEER. V lost 4 bases to trimming and J lost 5 bases, with 12 bases between them. The CDR3, as DNA: TGCGCCAGCAGCCTACGCTTGTATGACAATGAGCAGTTCTTC. This gives the protein CASSLRLYDNEQFF.

This clone was seen only once. This sequence joins TRBV7-9 and TRBJ1-1, with D maybe TRBD1 (5 bases). Between the trimmed V and J ends, which lost 2 bases and 4 bases, there was a span of 23 bases. The germline V gene encodes CDR1 SEHNR and CDR2 FQNEAQ (reference sequence). This CDR3 comprises 18 residues. In DNA, the CDR3 is TGTGCCAGCAGCTTATTTGGCAGGGATCTAAGGATGGTCACTGAAGCTTTCTTT. Residues: CASSLFGRDLRMVTEAFF. The entire variable domain, with the rest obtained from reference TRBV7-9 and TRBJ1-1, is as follows: DTGVSQNPRHKITKRGQNVTFRCDPISEHNRLYWYRQTLGQGPEFLTYFQNEAQLEKSRLLSDRFSAERPKGSFSTLEIQRTEQGDSAMYLCASSLFGRDLRMVTEAFFGQGTRLTVV.

The genes are TRBV7-2 and TRBJ1-1, with D unclear. Germline CDR1 and CDR2: SGHTA and FQGNSA. Trimming stripped 5 bases from V and 1 base from J, with 17 bases between. This CDR3 is 16 amino acids long. The CDR3 DNA reads TGTGCCAGCAGCCTCTTTGGGGAGGGAGGGAACACTGAAGCTTTCTTT. As protein: CASSLFGEGGNTEAFF.

The CDR3 coding sequence is TGTGCCAGCAATCACTCAGGGGCTAACAATCAGCCCCAGCATTTT. It is translated as CASNHSGANNQPQHF. The chain has TRBV6-5 and TRBJ1-5, with a possible D match to TRBD1 (6 bases). The CDR3 runs 15 residues. Trimming pared 7 bases from V and 3 bases from J, leaving 16 bases between. Germline CDR1 and CDR2: MNHEY and SVGAGI.

CDR3 in DNA: TGTGCAAGTCGCTTTAGACAGGGGGAGAACACTGAAGCTTTCTTT. It codes for CASRFRQGENTEAFF. The chain joins TRBV12-2 to TRBJ1-1; the table's TRBD1 call for D was not verified on the DNA. TRBV12-2 is described as a pseudogene. This CDR3 has 15 amino acids.

This rearrangement joins TRBV5-1 to TRBJ2-3; possible D gene TRBD2, 6 bases. Germline values: CDR1 SGHRS, CDR2 YFSETQ. The CDR3 sequence is 16 residues long. Trimming took 1 base from V and 1 from J, leaving 13 bases between them. This chain's CDR3 is CASSLLRGGGTDTQYF. The CDR3 bases are TGCGCCAGCAGCTTGCTGCGGGGCGGGGGCACAGATACGCAGTATTTT.

This rearrangement joins TRBV5-5 to TRBJ1-1; weak D call: TRBD1 (6 bases). Germline values: CDR1 SGHKS, CDR2 YYEKEE (reference sequence). The CDR3 runs 14 residues. The V and J ends lost 4 bases and 1 base respectively, with 11 bases between them. The CDR3 reads CASSQGHRNTEAFF. The CDR3 coding sequence is TGTGCCAGCAGCCAGGGACACAGGAACACTGAAGCTTTCTTT.

The rearrangement links TRBV6-6 to TRBJ1-1, with TRBD1 matching over 12 bases. The CDR3 has 12 amino acids. After removal of 10 bases from V and 10 bases from J, the junction contained 7 bases not matched to a gene. Germline lookup yields CDR1 MNHNY and CDR2 SVGAGI (reference sequence). CDR3 sequence: CATSGQGASAFF. Here the CDR3 DNA reads TGTGCCACTTCGGGACAGGGGGCTTCAGCTTTCTTT.

The chain joins TRBV29-1 to TRBJ1-2, with 7 bases fitting TRBD1. The CDR3 is 11 amino acids. Germline CDR1 reads SQVTM; CDR2 reads ANQGSEA. Trimming cost V 6 bases and J 5 bases; bases outside gene matches: 3. The CDR3 sequence is CSVKQGYGYTF. The CDR3 DNA sequence: TGCAGCGTGAAACAGGGGTATGGCTACACCTTC.

The chain joins TRBV19 to TRBJ1-5; no firm D call. The germline V and J ends were trimmed by 4 bases and 4 bases, with 11 bases remaining between them. Germline-derived CDR1 and CDR2 are LNHDA and SQIVND (reference sequence). The CDR3 loop spans 14 amino acids. The CDR3 DNA reads as TGTGCCAGTAGTAACCCAGTACGAAATCAGCCCCAGCATTTT. Translating it yields CASSNPVRNQPQHF.

The gene calls are TRBV7-9 and TRBJ1-2, with 8 bases identical to TRBD1. The ends lost 5 bases at V and 5 bases at J; junction bases unmatched: 10. Germline values: CDR1 SEHNR, CDR2 FQNEAQ (reference sequence). The CDR3 is 15 amino acids. The CDR3 DNA reads as TGTGCCAGCAGCCATCAGCCGGGACAGGATTATGGCTACACCTTC. It yields the protein CASSHQPGQDYGYTF.

The chain couples TRBV29-1 to TRBJ1-1; D is uncertain. The germline gives CDR1 SQVTM, CDR2 ANQGSEA. The CDR3 is 13 amino acids. The germline V and J ends were trimmed by 3 bases and 1 base, with 9 bases remaining between them. Here the CDR3 DNA reads TGCAGCGTTGACCGGCAAAAGAACACTGAAGCTTTCTTT. It is translated as CSVDRQKNTEAFF. Supplemented by reference TRBV29-1 and TRBJ1-1, the full variable domain reads SAVISQKPSRDICQRGTSLTIQCQVDSQVTMMFWYRQQPGQSLTLIATANQGSEATYESGFVIDKFPISRPNLTFSTLTVSNMSPEDSSIYLCSVDRQKNTEAFFGQGTRLTVV.

CDR3 amino acids: CASSFAGASGNTIYF. For the CDR3, the DNA is TGTGCCAGCAGTTTCGCAGGGGCCAGTGGAAACACCATATATTTT. The V call is TRBV28, the J call TRBJ1-3, with D perhaps matching TRBD1 (6 bases). Trimming removed 3 bases at V and 3 bases at J, with 12 bases between. The CDR3 runs to 15 residues. Germline loops: CDR1 MDHEN, CDR2 SYDVKM.

This clone was counted once. This CDR3 is CASSLERVGGGYTF. CDR3 nucleotides: TGTGCCAGCAGCTTAGAACGGGTGGGCGGTGGCTACACCTTC. The rearrangement joins TRBV11-2 to TRBJ1-2, with D unclear. Germline loops: CDR1 SGHAT, CDR2 FQNNGV. This CDR3 has 14 amino acids. V lost 0 bases and J 7 bases, leaving 12 bases between the germline ends.

This chain uses TRBV13 with TRBJ2-7, with 7 bases identical to TRBD1. The junction had 11 bases not matched to a gene; V was cut back by 5 bases and J by 1 base. CDR3 length: 16 amino acids. Looked up from germline, CDR1 is PRHDT and CDR2 is FYEKMQ (reference sequence). CDR3 coding DNA: TGTGCCAGCAGCGTAACGGGACAGTCCCCATCCTACGAGCAGTACTTC. Amino acid sequence: CASSVTGQSPSYEQYF.

The V and J genes are TRBV19 and TRBJ1-2; 7 nucleotides align to TRBD1. The V segment lost 9 bases and the J segment 5 bases; nucleotides outside the gene matches: 15. Germline-derived CDR1 and CDR2 are LNHDA and SQIVND (reference sequence). CDR3 length: 15 residues. The CDR3 nucleotides read TGTGCCAGGACGCACGGACAGGTCGAGGGTTATGGCTACACCTTC. This gives the protein CARTHGQVEGYGYTF. Full variable domain (remainder filled in from reference TRBV19 and TRBJ1-2): DGGITQSPKYLFRKEGQNVTLSCEQNLNHDAMYWYRQDPGQGLRLIYYSQIVNDFQKGDIAEGYSVSREKKESFPLTVTSAQKNPTAFYLCARTHGQVEGYGYTFGSGTRLTVV.

J is TRBJ2-2 and V is TRBV4-3; D perhaps matches TRBD2 (6 bases). Trimming took off 0 bases at V and 6 bases at J, with 17 bases between the two ends. The CDR3 length is 17 residues. Germline V gene sequence: CDR1 LGHNA, CDR2 YSLEER. The CDR3 spells CASSQDGGTLRAGELFF. In DNA form, the CDR3 reads TGCGCCAGCAGCCAAGATGGAGGGACTTTACGGGCCGGGGAGCTGTTTTTT.

This clone has just a few counts. The rearrangement uses TRBV19 and TRBJ1-3; 8 positions match TRBD1. There are 15 residues in the CDR3. Germline V gives CDR1 LNHDA, CDR2 SQIVND (reference sequence). J was trimmed by 0 bases and V by 6 bases; bases with no gene match: 4. The CDR3 DNA reads as TGTGCCAGTAGCCGGGACAGGAGCTCTGGAAACACCATATATTTT. This gives the protein CASSRDRSSGNTIYF.

This chain joins TRBV15 and TRBJ1-2; D is perhaps TRBD1 (5 bases). Trimming pared 1 base from V and 3 bases from J, leaving 9 bases between. Germline CDR1 reads LNHNV; CDR2 reads YYDKDF (reference sequence). CDR3 length: 14 residues. The CDR3 spells CATSRADNYYGYTF. CDR3 in DNA: TGTGCCACCAGCAGAGCGGACAATTACTATGGCTACACCTTC.

This clone has only one observation. The chain is built from TRBV4-3 and TRBJ2-4; D unclear. With 0 bases removed from V and 13 bases from J, the gap between germline ends came to 10 bases. This CDR3 spans 12 amino acids. Germline CDR1 LGHNA, CDR2 YSLEER. CDR3 nucleotides: TGCGCCAGCAGCCAAGACACTGGGCCGCAGTACTTC. Encoded protein: CASSQDTGPQYF.

The V and J genes are TRBV27 and TRBJ2-7; D is possibly TRBD1 or TRBD2 (7 bases each). The CDR3 spans 15 residues. Germline V CDR1 and CDR2: MNHEY, SMNVEV (reference sequence). Trimming left V 4 bases short and J 1 base short, with 14 bases between. The CDR3 here is CASSSPQGGSYEQYF. The CDR3 nucleotides are TGTGCCAGCAGTTCACCCCAGGGGGGGTCCTACGAGCAGTACTTC.

J is TRBJ1-1 and V is TRBV30; D might be TRBD1 (6 bases). The CDR3 has 16 residues. V was trimmed by 5 bases and J by 1 base, leaving 20 bases between them. Germline CDR1 GTSNPN, CDR2 SVGIG (reference sequence). The CDR3 sequence: CAWASSGALANTEAFF. The CDR3 DNA is TGTGCCTGGGCCTCATCAGGGGCTTTGGCGAACACTGAAGCTTTCTTT.

This chain joins TRBV6-2 or TRBV6-3 and TRBJ2-2; D is unclear. CDR3 length equals 14 residues. Germline values: CDR1 MNHEY, CDR2 SVGEGT. Deletions cut 5 bases from V and 0 bases from J, with 7 bases between. The CDR3 bases are TGTGCCAGCAGTAACCCGGCGAACACCGGGGAGCTGTTTTTT. Protein sequence: CASSNPANTGELFF.

The gene calls are TRBV6-5 and TRBJ2-1; D not resolved. V gave up 1 base and J gave up 2 bases, with 6 bases separating them. The CDR3 is 14 residues long. The germline CDR1 and CDR2 sequences are MNHEY and SVGAGI. The CDR3 here is CASSYYRAYNEQFF. In DNA form, the CDR3 reads TGTGCCAGCAGTTACTATAGGGCCTACAATGAGCAGTTCTTC.

The gene calls are TRBV19 and TRBJ2-7; the D gene is possibly TRBD1 (6 bases). Trimming took 0 bases from V and 6 from J, leaving 12 bases between them. The CDR3 runs to 14 residues. The V gene's germline CDR1 is LNHDA and CDR2 SQIVND (reference sequence). CDR3 nucleotide sequence: TGTGCCAGTAGTATAGAGACGACAGGCAGCGAGCAGTACTTC. It encodes CASSIETTGSEQYF.